One sample yielded the 26 T cell receptor beta chains listed below, sequenced in a study of T cell responses to AZD1222 COVID-19 vaccine. Data came from immunoSEQ multiplex PCR; TCRdb stores just in-frame clones and leaves some out. This table holds 90,000 to 120,000 clones, roughly 90% found once. Material: peripheral blood, obtained on day 0 of AZD1222 vaccination. The receptors stem from an adult in good health.

The chain carries TRBV7-9 and TRBJ2-1; perhaps TRBD2 as D (6 bases). The V gene lost 1 base and the J gene lost 4 bases, with 14 bases spanning the gap. CDR1 and CDR2 (germline): SEHNR, FQNEAQ (reference sequence). The CDR3 extends over 16 amino acids. This CDR3 reads CASSLGNSGLYNEQFF. The CDR3 coding sequence is TGTGCCAGCAGCTTAGGTAATAGCGGACTGTACAATGAGCAGTTCTTC.

The chain recombines TRBV7-2 with TRBJ2-1; TRBD2 might be the D (5 bases). This CDR3 comprises 13 residues. The germline V and J ends were trimmed by 0 bases and 7 bases, with 7 bases remaining between them. CDR1 and CDR2 (germline): SGHTA, FQGNSA. The CDR3 DNA reads as TGTGCCAGCAGCTTAGCGTGGGAGAATGAGCAGTTCTTC. This encodes CASSLAWENEQFF.

V gene TRBV24-1 combines with J gene TRBJ1-4, with 7 bases fitting TRBD1. This CDR3 comprises 15 residues. CDR1 KGHDR and CDR2 SFDVKD come from the germline V gene. V shed 6 bases, J shed 4 bases, and the junction held 7 bases outside the gene matches. CDR3 residues: CATSRGTAGNEKLFF. CDR3 nucleotides: TGTGCCACCAGTAGAGGGACAGCGGGTAATGAAAAACTGTTTTTT.

This chain links TRBV10-3 with TRBJ1-5; tentative D call: TRBD1 (6 bases). Germline CDR1 ENHRY, CDR2 SYGVKD. Trimming removed 6 bases from V and 6 bases from J, with 15 bases in between. CDR3 length: 14 residues. The CDR3 DNA is TGTGCCATCAGCGAGAACCAGGGGTCTCAGCCCCAGCATTTT. It specifies CAISENQGSQPQHF.

The chain uses TRBV7-9 and TRBJ1-4, with D unclear. From germline, CDR1 is SEHNR and CDR2 FQNEAQ (reference sequence). V lost 6 bases to trimming and J lost 1 base, with 12 bases between them. The CDR3 consists of 15 residues. The CDR3 DNA sequence: TGTGCCAGCAGTCTACAAGGGATAACTAATGAAAAACTGTTTTTT. This sequence encodes CASSLQGITNEKLFF.

Written as DNA, the CDR3 is TGTGCCAGCAGCCAGGGACTAGCGGGAGGGCAAGAGACCCAGTACTTC. It specifies CASSQGLAGGQETQYF. The V call is TRBV7-2, the J call TRBJ2-5; 16 positions agree with TRBD2. V lost 5 bases to trimming and J lost 2 bases; unmatched junction nucleotides: 2. The CDR3 loop spans 16 amino acids. Germline assignment: CDR1 SGHTA and CDR2 FQGNSA.

This clone showed up just a few times. The chain joins TRBV10-1 to TRBJ1-6; 7 bases are shared with TRBD1. Looked up from germline, CDR1 is WNHNN and CDR2 is SYGVQD (reference sequence). V shed 6 bases, J shed 6 bases, and the junction held 2 bases outside the gene matches. The CDR3 consists of 13 residues. The CDR3 nucleotides are TGCGCCAGCAGGGGACAGAGTAATTCACCCCTCCACTTT. This encodes CASRGQSNSPLHF.

J is TRBJ2-5 and V is TRBV3-1 (or the pseudogene TRBV3-2), with D possibly TRBD2 on 6 matching bases. Per germline, CDR1 LGHDT and CDR2 YNNKEL (reference sequence). CDR3 length: 13 residues. V lost 4 bases to trimming and J lost 4 bases, with 10 bases between them. This CDR3 reads CASSPGGGETQYF. CDR3 bases: TGTGCCAGCAGCCCCGGGGGTGGAGAGACCCAGTACTTC.

The genes are TRBV12-3 or TRBV12-4 and TRBJ2-5; no firm D call. Trimming took 5 bases from V and 3 from J, leaving 10 bases between them. The CDR3 runs to 13 residues. The CDR3 region is CASSVGEKETQYF. In DNA form, the CDR3 reads TGTGCCAGCAGTGTTGGCGAGAAAGAGACCCAGTACTTC.

This sequence joins TRBV28 and TRBJ1-1; possible D gene TRBD1, 6 bases. CDR3 size: 13 residues. Looked up from germline, CDR1 is MDHEN and CDR2 is SYDVKM. V was pared by 6 bases and J by 1 base, with 9 bases between. CDR3 DNA: TGTGCCAGCAGCCCGACAGGGAACACTGAAGCTTTCTTT. It specifies CASSPTGNTEAFF.

A few counts support this clone. This chain connects TRBV4-1 to TRBJ2-1, with TRBD2 matching 10 bases. Germline V gene sequence: CDR1 MGHRA, CDR2 YSYEKL. V trimming: 3 bases; J trimming: 1 base; junction bases outside the gene matches: 9. CDR3 length: 18 amino acids. The CDR3 sequence: CASSHALAGALSYNEQFF. CDR3 DNA sequence: TGCGCCAGCAGCCATGCTCTAGCGGGAGCCCTTTCCTACAATGAGCAGTTCTTC.

V and J are TRBV5-5 and TRBJ2-1, with D possibly being TRBD2 (5 bases). Germline assignment: CDR1 SGHKS and CDR2 YYEKEE (reference sequence). V lost 4 bases, J lost 6 bases, and 14 bases lay in between. CDR3 length: 14 residues. CDR3 DNA: TGTGCCAGCAGCGAGTGGACTGGGCCCAATGAGCAGTTCTTC. Translated, it gives CASSEWTGPNEQFF.

The chain carries TRBV12-5 and TRBJ2-7; D is undetermined. The V end was cut by 5 bases, the J end by 6 bases, with 8 bases between. CDR3 length: 11 amino acids. Per the germline V gene, CDR1 is LGHNT and CDR2 is FRNRAP. The CDR3 sequence is CASGQLGEQYF. CDR3 coding DNA: TGTGCTAGTGGTCAGTTAGGCGAGCAGTACTTC.

This clone has more than one count but fewer than ten. The rearrangement links TRBV10-3 to TRBJ2-7; weak D call: TRBD2 (6 bases). The CDR3 is 12 residues long. From germline, CDR1 is ENHRY and CDR2 SYGVKD. The CDR3 region is CATSGGSGEQYF. CDR3 nucleotides: TGTGCGACCAGTGGGGGGAGCGGCGAGCAGTACTTC.

The chain links TRBV5-1 to TRBJ2-3, with 9 nucleotides matching TRBD2. Germline-derived CDR1 and CDR2 are SGHRS and YFSETQ. This CDR3 is built from 16 residues. The ends lost 0 bases at V and 4 bases at J; junction bases unmatched: 6. CDR3 amino acids: CASSLASSGKSDTQYF. The CDR3 DNA reads TGCGCCAGCAGCTTGGCGTCTAGCGGGAAGTCAGATACGCAGTATTTT.

The V call is TRBV11-1, the J call TRBJ1-1; D is perhaps TRBD1 (5 bases). CDR3 length: 14 residues. V was cut by 4 bases and J by 0 bases, with 9 bases left in between. Looked up from germline, CDR1 is SGHAT and CDR2 is FQDESV (reference sequence). CDR3: CASSSGRMNTEAFF. CDR3 bases: TGTGCCAGCAGCTCAGGGAGGATGAACACTGAAGCTTTCTTT. The full variable domain, in which reference TRBV11-1 and TRBJ1-1 provide the parts outside the CDR3, is EAEVAQSPRYKITEKSQAVAFWCDPISGHATLYWYRQILGQGPELLVQFQDESVVDDSQLPKDRFSAERLKGVDSTLKIQPAELGDSAMYLCASSSGRMNTEAFFGQGTRLTVV.

The V gene is TRBV15, the J gene TRBJ2-5, with unresolved D. CDR1 and CDR2 (germline): LNHNV, YYDKDF (reference sequence). V lost 4 bases, J lost 4 bases, and 13 bases lay in between. CDR3 length: 14 amino acids. The CDR3 DNA sequence: TGTGCCACCAGCAACATCCAAGTAGGAGAGACCCAGTACTTC. As protein: CATSNIQVGETQYF.

The J gene is TRBJ2-4, the V gene TRBV4-3; D assignment may be TRBD1 or TRBD2 (7 bases each). V was pared by 3 bases and J by 5 bases, with 17 bases between. Germline V CDR1 and CDR2: LGHNA, YSLEER. The CDR3 consists of 16 residues. The DNA of the CDR3 is TGCGCCAGCAGCCAGGGGGGGACAGCCAAGCAAAACATTCAGTACTTC. It encodes CASSQGGTAKQNIQYF.

The chain couples TRBV27 to TRBJ2-7, with D perhaps matching TRBD1 (5 bases). The length of the CDR3 is 13 residues. Germline V gives CDR1 MNHEY, CDR2 SMNVEV (reference sequence). The ends were cut back, 8 bases at V and 4 bases at J, with 15 bases in the middle. CDR3 residues: CASGRDSPYEQYF. The CDR3 DNA sequence: TGTGCCAGCGGACGAGACAGCCCGTACGAGCAGTACTTC.

The rearrangement joins TRBV4-1 to TRBJ2-2; TRBD2 might be the D (5 bases). The CDR3 extends over 14 amino acids. Trimming shortened V by 3 bases and J by 4 bases, and 9 bases separated the two germline ends. In germline, CDR1 is MGHRA, CDR2 YSYEKL. In DNA, the CDR3 is TGCGCCAGCAGCCAGCAGGCGGGCACCGGGGAGCTGTTTTTT. This translates into CASSQQAGTGELFF.

The chain carries TRBV18 and TRBJ1-5; D ambiguous. The CDR3 runs to 13 residues. Germline V CDR1 and CDR2: KGHSH, LQKENI. V lost 4 bases to trimming and J lost 5 bases, with 9 bases between them. Here the CDR3 reads CASSQKDDQPQHF. The CDR3 DNA sequence: TGTGCCAGCTCACAAAAGGACGATCAGCCCCAGCATTTT.

The chain uses TRBV4-1 and TRBJ2-3; 9 bases align to TRBD2. This CDR3 has 15 residues. V was clipped by 6 bases and J by 4 bases; unmatched bases: 8. The V gene's germline CDR1 is MGHRA and CDR2 YSYEKL. CDR3 in DNA: TGCGCCAGCAGGCAGATAGCGGGAGTGCCAGATACGCAGTATTTT. The encoded protein is CASRQIAGVPDTQYF.

The chain links TRBV4-2 to TRBJ2-2; 9 bases are shared with TRBD2. The CDR3 runs to 17 residues. J was trimmed by 6 bases and V by 3 bases; bases with no gene match: 11. Germline loops: CDR1 LGHNA, CDR2 YNFKEQ. The CDR3, as DNA: TGTGCCAGCAGCCAGGCGTTCGGGACTAGCTATTCCGGGGAGCTGTTTTTT. It is translated as CASSQAFGTSYSGELFF.

This clone was found once. V gene TRBV5-6 combines with J gene TRBJ2-7; D tentatively fits TRBD1 or TRBD2 (5 bases each). Trimming left V 0 bases short and J 0 bases short, with 13 bases between. The CDR3 is 16 residues long. Germline V gives CDR1 SGHDT, CDR2 YYEEEE. CDR3 nucleotides: TGTGCCAGCAGCTTGGCCGGGACGCAAGCCTCCTACGAGCAGTACTTC. This translates into CASSLAGTQASYEQYF.

The gene calls are TRBV7-8 and TRBJ2-1; TRBD2 might be the D (6 bases). Germline lookup yields CDR1 SGHVS and CDR2 FQNEAQ. Trimming took off 1 base at V and 4 bases at J, with 11 bases between the two ends. The CDR3 is made up of 15 amino acids. The CDR3 spells CASSLDSGSYNEQFF. The CDR3 nucleotides are TGTGCCAGCAGCTTAGATTCCGGGAGTTACAATGAGCAGTTCTTC. Supplemented by reference TRBV7-8 and TRBJ2-1, the full variable domain reads GAGVSQSPRYKVAKRGQDVALRCDPISGHVSLFWYQQALGQGPEFLTYFQNEAQLDKSGLPSDRFFAERPEGSVSTLKIQRTQQEDSAVYLCASSLDSGSYNEQFFGPGTRLTVL.

V is TRBV10-1 and J is TRBJ1-6; TRBD1 aligns across 10 bases. The CDR3 sequence is 19 residues long. CDR1 and CDR2 (germline): WNHNN, SYGVQD (reference sequence). The V segment lost 7 bases and the J segment 7 bases; nucleotides outside the gene matches: 19. As DNA, the CDR3 is TGCGCCAGCATGGGGAGGGACAGGGGTTTTCGGCTCGAGAATTCACCCCTCCACTTT. This encodes CASMGRDRGFRLENSPLHF.